This note documents a single T cell receptor (beta chain) sequence. Antigen: not known. This sample was included in a study of T cells in Graves' hyperthyroidism and ophthalmopathy. Germline V gives CDR1 LNHDA, CDR2 SQIVND (reference sequence). V lost 3 bases, J lost 7 bases, and 21 bases lay in between. The CDR3 covers 16 residues. What was amplified from RNA transcripts were TCR beta CDR3 regions. The primer set for the first-round RT-PCR of the TCR CDR3 was HTBI. Using its own MiXCR run on the multiplex PCR reads, TCRdb lists one record per CDR3 protein. The data show about 600,000 distinct CDR3 sequences, 15% to 20% seen once. The study, taken as a whole, reports: In the analysis, a 13 V-J model separated ophthalmopathy from stable hyperthyroidism. Before onset, by a median of approximately 5.9 months, the model predicted ophthalmopathy.

The sequencing sample was made of blood. This clonotype was sampled from a woman in her thirties or forties with Graves' ophthalmopathy. The chain recombines TRBV19 with TRBJ1-2; D perhaps matches TRBD1 (6 bases). The CDR3 here is CASSMESKGGASGYTF. Written as DNA, the CDR3 is TGTGCCAGTAGTATGGAGTCAAAGGGGGGAGCTTCTGGCTACACCTTC. Full variable domain (outside the CDR3, taken from reference TRBV19 and TRBJ1-2): DGGITQSPKYLFRKEGQNVTLSCEQNLNHDAMYWYRQDPGQGLRLIYYSQIVNDFQKGDIAEGYSVSREKKESFPLTVTSAQKNPTAFYLCASSMESKGGASGYTFGSGTRLTVV.